The rows below give T cell receptor beta chains drawn from one sample of a study of blood T cell repertoires in COVID-19. The repertoire was sequenced with immunoSEQ multiplex PCR; TCRdb's copy has only in-frame clones and lacks some. The sample lists a few hundred thousand clones; roughly 87% were seen once. The sample consisted of PBMCs or T cells enriched from blood (not recorded which). These receptors all stem from a woman aged 25 to 45 who had recovered from COVID-19. CDR3s include the opening cysteine and the closing phenylalanine or tryptophan. The D gene is left open where the match is weak. Size tells how often a clone was seen (once, few, many) or the class of an expanded clone, and some rows leave it out.

clone_size,j_call,v_call,d_call,cdr3_aa,cdr3_nt
-,TRBJ1-3,TRBV29-1,-,CSVEQASGNTIYF,TGCAGCGTTGAACAGGCCTCTGGAAACACCATATATTTT
-,TRBJ2-3,TRBV28,-,CASIPENRETITPDTQYF,TGTGCCAGCATCCCTGAAAACAGGGAGACGATCACGCCAGATACGCAGTATTTT
-,TRBJ2-3,TRBV7-8,-,CASSLNAGSTDTQYF,TGTGCCAGCAGCTTAAATGCGGGGAGCACAGATACGCAGTATTTT
once,TRBJ2-3,TRBV28,TRBD1,CASSSGIWGQGFLYTQYF,TGTGCCAGCAGTTCCGGGATTTGGGGACAGGGGTTTTTGTATACGCAGTATTTT
few,TRBJ2-7,TRBV7-2,TRBD1,CASSRGDSPGQYF,TGTGCCAGCAGCCGAGGGGACAGTCCTGGGCAGTACTTC
-,TRBJ2-3,TRBV18,-,CASSPRLAQKRQDTQYF,TGTGCCAGCTCACCACGGCTAGCGCAAAAACGACAGGATACGCAGTATTTT
-,TRBJ2-5,TRBV11-3,TRBD1,CASSLGQGATQYF,TGTGCCAGCAGCTTAGGTCAGGGGGCGACCCAGTACTTC
-,TRBJ2-3,TRBV9,TRBD2,CASSVRAGGPSDTQYF,TGTGCCAGCAGCGTACGCGCGGGGGGGCCTTCAGATACGCAGTATTTT
-,TRBJ2-3,TRBV19,-,CASSLKGAGDTQYF,TGTGCCAGTAGCCTTAAAGGGGCCGGAGATACGCAGTATTTT
-,TRBJ1-5,TRBV28,TRBD1,CASSSPQGLGNQPQHF,TGTGCCAGCAGTTCTCCACAGGGGCTGGGGAATCAGCCCCAGCATTTT
-,TRBJ1-3,TRBV4-1,-,CASSQVGTVSGNTIYF,TGCGCCAGCAGCCAAGTAGGTACAGTTTCTGGAAACACCATATATTTT
few,TRBJ1-5,TRBV19,-,CASSTGDQPQHF,TGTGCCAGTAGTACCGGTGATCAGCCCCAGCATTTT
-,TRBJ2-2,TRBV10-3,TRBD1,CAIRQGEAGELFF,TGTGCCATACGACAGGGGGAAGCCGGGGAGCTGTTTTTT
-,TRBJ2-3,TRBV10-2,TRBD1,CASRGQGTDTQYF,TGCGCCAGCCGAGGACAGGGAACAGATACGCAGTATTTT
-,TRBJ1-2,TRBV5-1,-,CASSLTLGGDYGYTF,TGCGCCAGCAGCTTGACTCTCGGAGGTGACTATGGCTACACCTTC
-,TRBJ1-1,TRBV28,TRBD1,CASSLVGPGGTEAFF,TGTGCCAGCAGTTTAGTGGGCCCAGGGGGCACTGAAGCTTTCTTT
-,TRBJ2-7,TRBV5-1,TRBD1,CASSSGTVPYEQYF,TGCGCCAGCAGTTCCGGGACAGTACCGTACGAGCAGTACTTC
-,TRBJ1-2,TRBV19,TRBD1,CASDRGGYGYTF,TGTGCCAGTGACAGGGGTGGCTATGGCTACACCTTC
-,TRBJ2-1,TRBV19,TRBD1,CASSLDRGSYNEQFF,TGTGCCAGTAGCCTGGACAGGGGGTCCTACAATGAGCAGTTCTTC
-,TRBJ2-7,TRBV9,TRBD2,CASSTTSGVYEQYF,TGTGCCAGCAGCACTACTAGCGGGGTCTACGAGCAGTACTTC
once,TRBJ2-7,TRBV4-3,-,CASSQDRVAVQSYEQYF,TGCGCCAGCAGCCAAGATCGGGTTGCGGTTCAATCCTACGAGCAGTACTTC
-,TRBJ1-2,TRBV14,-,CASSQEFLAGYTF,TGTGCCAGCAGCCAAGAATTCCTAGCGGGCTACACCTTC
-,TRBJ1-1,TRBV2,TRBD1,CASSGQGGTEAFF,TGTGCCAGCAGTGGACAGGGAGGCACTGAAGCTTTCTTT
-,TRBJ2-7,TRBV4-3,TRBD1,CASSQESTGYYEQYF,TGCGCCAGCAGCCAAGAATCGACAGGGTACTACGAGCAGTACTTC
-,TRBJ2-1,TRBV5-4,TRBD1,CASSLGTGGGNEQFF,TGTGCCAGCAGCTTGGGGACAGGGGGCGGAAATGAGCAGTTCTTC
-,TRBJ2-2,TRBV18,TRBD1,CASSPGTGRATGELFF,TGTGCCAGCTCACCCGGGACAGGGCGGGCCACCGGGGAGCTGTTTTTT
-,TRBJ2-1,TRBV5-1,TRBD1,CASSFEGALTYNEQFF,TGCGCCAGCAGCTTTGAGGGGGCCCTAACCTACAATGAGCAGTTCTTC
-,TRBJ1-2,TRBV29-1,-,CSGGFLNYGYTF,TGCAGCGGGGGGTTCCTTAACTATGGCTACACCTTC
-,TRBJ2-7,TRBV5-6,TRBD2,CASSLAGGGGRGEQYF,TGTGCCAGCAGCTTGGCCGGAGGCGGGGGTCGGGGCGAGCAGTACTTC
-,TRBJ1-1,TRBV3-1/TRBV3-2,-,CASSQDLANPMNTEAFF,TGTGCCAGCAGCCAAGACTTGGCAAACCCCATGAACACTGAAGCTTTCTTT
-,TRBJ1-1,TRBV10-3,-,CAISEPRGEAFF,TGTGCCATCAGTGAGCCAAGAGGGGAAGCTTTCTTT
-,TRBJ1-3,TRBV29-1,-,CSVADHSGNTIYF,TGCAGCGTCGCGGATCACTCTGGAAACACCATATATTTT
-,TRBJ1-1,TRBV28,-,CASSQGWGPQAFF,TGTGCCAGCAGCCAGGGGTGGGGGCCTCAAGCTTTCTTT
-,TRBJ1-2,TRBV4-1,TRBD1,CASSPTGGTGYGYTF,TGCGCCAGCAGCCCGACAGGGGGCACGGGCTATGGCTACACCTTC
-,TRBJ2-7,TRBV3-1/TRBV3-2,TRBD1,CASSQDPTGGSYEQYF,TGTGCCAGCAGCCAAGATCCGACAGGGGGCTCCTACGAGCAGTACTTC
-,TRBJ2-3,TRBV10-3,TRBD2,CAIRDTSGGAVDTQYF,TGTGCCATCAGAGACACTAGCGGGGGGGCCGTTGATACGCAGTATTTT
-,TRBJ2-3,TRBV6-1,-,CASSEYGGSGTDTQYF,TGTGCCAGCAGTGAGTATGGCGGCTCTGGCACAGATACGCAGTATTTT
-,TRBJ1-1,TRBV28,TRBD1,CASSAWTGDTEAFF,TGTGCCAGCAGTGCATGGACAGGGGACACTGAAGCTTTCTTT